This paragraph reports one T cell receptor beta chain. Produced via immunoSEQ multiplex PCR; TCRdb's table is partial and in-frame only. The sample has some 88,000 clones, 65% to 90% seen once. Per the germline V gene, CDR1 is SEHNR and CDR2 is FQNEAQ (reference sequence). The CDR3 has 13 amino acids. The ends were cut back, 5 bases at V and 8 bases at J, with 10 bases in the middle. The record originates from a study of blood T cell repertoires in COVID-19. This chain connects TRBV7-9 to TRBJ1-6; maybe TRBD1 (6 bases). The source material was peripheral blood. The receptor comes from a man aged 60 to 75 with acute or convalescent COVID-19. The CDR3 is CASSRDKDSPLHF. CDR3 DNA sequence: TGTGCCAGCAGCCGGGACAAGGATTCACCCCTCCACTTT. The variable domain in full, completed from reference TRBV7-9 and TRBJ1-6, reads DTGVSQNPRHKITKRGQNVTFRCDPISEHNRLYWYRQTLGQGPEFLTYFQNEAQLEKSRLLSDRFSAERPKGSFSTLEIQRTEQGDSAMYLCASSRDKDSPLHFGNGTRLTVT.